This entry is about one T cell receptor beta chain. Its antigen is still unknown. Its CDR3 holds 16 amino acids, cysteine through phenylalanine. The coding DNA is unavailable. The germline V gene (reference sequence) gives CDR1 as MNHEY and CDR2 as SMNVEV. An approximately 2.3 ml peripheral blood sample was drawn into PAXgene tubes per donor and stored at -80°C. Without any T cell sorting, total RNA was extracted from whole blood using the PAXgene blood miRNA kit on an automated QIAcube. Peripheral blood from monozygotic twin pairs who were concordant or discordant for inflammatory bowel disease underwent deep TCRalpha and TCRbeta repertoire profiling using unique molecular barcoding. Smoking habits were recorded for all twin pairs, and each individual was classified as a current, former or never smoker. Library preparation employed 5' RACE. The input for every TCR library was 3,500 to 4,000 ng of total RNA. For each sample, cDNA was synthesized in eight separate reactions using SMARTScribe reverse transcriptase. During cDNA synthesis, template switching introduced unique molecular identifiers that contained a 6-nucleotide sample barcode. Two nested PCRs of around 15 and 10 cycles amplified the TCRalpha and TCRbeta cDNA, and bead purification followed each PCR. Before amplification, the cDNA was both treated with uracil DNA-glycosylase and purified with the QIAquick PCR purification kit. The second PCR added Illumina TruSeq-compatible adapters along with sample-specific barcodes. Library quality and concentration were checked on TapeStation and Qubit, and libraries were pooled at around 5 ng each. Pooled libraries were sequenced on an Illumina HiSeq2500 single-index Rapid Run with 2 x 100 bp reads and custom sequencing primers. As for how the authors treated the data: MiGEC version 1.2.6 was used for UMI-based consensus assembly, which corrected PCR and sequencing errors. MiXCR version 2.1.1 handled V(D)J alignment, clonotype assembly and CDR3 extraction. Gene usage, clonotype sharing and MAIT/NKT TCR abundance were normalised by analysing the top 1000, 10 000 and 20 000 clonotypes per sample. Diversity was computed as the inverse Simpson index with the vegan R package after downsampling to 27 000 UMIs. Paired Mann-Whitney U tests were applied to discordant twin pairs, and Benjamini-Hochberg correction was used for multiple testing. After the reads were reprocessed by TCRdb, one entry was made per CDR3 protein sequence, with no DNA. The V and J calls and clone size come from TCRdb's table, not from the authors' own analysis. The table for this sample lists 420,000 or so distinct CDR3 sequences. Approximately 2.3% of the sample rests with the top ten.

The data belong to a study of monozygotic twins with inflammatory bowel disease (dated by TCRdb to the late 2010s). Background for the entire study: The complete study included 28 monozygotic twin pairs: 19 IBD-discordant Danish pairs and nine German pairs, of which four were IBD-concordant and five were IBD-discordant. The search for disease-associated traits relied mainly on comparing, within discordant pairs, IBD patients with their genetically identical healthy co-twins. Each individual had, on average, about 151 000 unique TCRalpha sequences and 181 000 unique TCRbeta sequences available for analysis.

General findings and caveats noted by the study authors: Compared with healthy twins, IBD patients had fewer clonotypes in common with other individuals, a difference most pronounced in patients showing signs of disease activity. No single strong signal or clonotype linked to IBD turned up in the results, so the idea that one exists was not supported. Differing immunosuppressive treatments among patients may have added background noise and inter-individual variability to the repertoires. TCRbeta repertoire diversity, by inverse Simpson index, was decreased in IBD patients compared with their healthy co-twins. No difference in repertoire similarity was observed between concordant and discordant twins, possibly owing to limited statistical power. Different T cell subtypes could not be distinguished in the analysis.

The specimen sequenced was blood. The sequence derives from a human donor with ulcerative colitis or Crohn's disease, or a healthy co-twin of an affected twin (not recorded which). The rearranged chain carries TRBV27 and TRBJ1-1; TCRdb reports TRBD1, a call that lacks DNA to check it against. The CDR3 is CASSLLSGTGRGEAFF.